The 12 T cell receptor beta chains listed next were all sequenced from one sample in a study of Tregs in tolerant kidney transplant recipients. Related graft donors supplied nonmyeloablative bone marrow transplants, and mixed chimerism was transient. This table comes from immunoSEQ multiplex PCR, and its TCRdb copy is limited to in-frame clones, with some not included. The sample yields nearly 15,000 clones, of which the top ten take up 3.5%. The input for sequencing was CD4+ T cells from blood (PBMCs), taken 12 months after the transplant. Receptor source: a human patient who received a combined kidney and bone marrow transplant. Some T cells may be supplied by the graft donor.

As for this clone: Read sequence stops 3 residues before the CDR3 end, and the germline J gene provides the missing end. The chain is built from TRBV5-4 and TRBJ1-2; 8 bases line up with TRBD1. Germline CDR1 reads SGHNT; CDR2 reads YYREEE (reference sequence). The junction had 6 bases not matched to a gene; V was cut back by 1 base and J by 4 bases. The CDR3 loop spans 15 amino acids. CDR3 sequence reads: CASSLSGGGGYGYTF. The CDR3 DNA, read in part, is TGTGCCAGCAGCTTGTCAGGGGGCGGTGGCTATGGC.

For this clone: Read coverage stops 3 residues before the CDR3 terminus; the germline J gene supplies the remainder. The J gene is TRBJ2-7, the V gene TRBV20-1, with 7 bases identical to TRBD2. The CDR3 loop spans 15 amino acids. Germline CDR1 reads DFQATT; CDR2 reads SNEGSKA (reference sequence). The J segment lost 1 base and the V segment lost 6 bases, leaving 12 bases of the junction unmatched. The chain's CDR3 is CSAVPGTTFSYEQYF. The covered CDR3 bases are TGCAGTGCCGTGCCCGGGACTACTTTTTCCTACGAG.

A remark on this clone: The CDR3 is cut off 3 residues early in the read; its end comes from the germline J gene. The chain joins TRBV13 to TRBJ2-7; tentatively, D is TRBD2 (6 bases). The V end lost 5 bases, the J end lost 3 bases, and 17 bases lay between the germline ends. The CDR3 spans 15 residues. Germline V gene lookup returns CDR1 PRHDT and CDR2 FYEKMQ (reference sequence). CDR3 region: CASSPNGGRDYEQYF. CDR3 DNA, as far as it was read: TGTGCCAGCAGCCCTAACGGGGGAAGGGACTACGAG.

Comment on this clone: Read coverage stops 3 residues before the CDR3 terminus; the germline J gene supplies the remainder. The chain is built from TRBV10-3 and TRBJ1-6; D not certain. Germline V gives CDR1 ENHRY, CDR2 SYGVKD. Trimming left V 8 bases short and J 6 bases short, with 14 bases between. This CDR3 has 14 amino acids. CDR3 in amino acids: CAISTGLPNSPLHF. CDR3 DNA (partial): TGTGCCATCTCCACTGGGCTGCCTAATTCACCC.

This CDR3 is CASGIRMDYIQYF. CDR3 DNA (partial): TGTGCCAGCGGGATCCGGATGGACTACATT. The genes are TRBV13 and TRBJ2-4, with D perhaps TRBD2 (5 bases). From the germline J gene comes the end of the CDR3, since the read stops 3 residues before it. CDR3 size: 13 residues. V was shortened by 8 bases and J by 8 bases, with 16 bases between the two germline ends. The germline V gene has CDR1 PRHDT and CDR2 FYEKMQ (reference sequence).

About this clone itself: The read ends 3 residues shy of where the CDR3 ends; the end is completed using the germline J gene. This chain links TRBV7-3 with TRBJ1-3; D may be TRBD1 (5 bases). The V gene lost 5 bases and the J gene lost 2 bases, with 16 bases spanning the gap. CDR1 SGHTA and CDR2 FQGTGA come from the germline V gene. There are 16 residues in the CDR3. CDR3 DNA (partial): TGTGCCAGCAGCCCGAATCCGGGGGGAGCTGGAAACACC. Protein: CASSPNPGGAGNT. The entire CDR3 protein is CASSPNPGGAGNTIYF.

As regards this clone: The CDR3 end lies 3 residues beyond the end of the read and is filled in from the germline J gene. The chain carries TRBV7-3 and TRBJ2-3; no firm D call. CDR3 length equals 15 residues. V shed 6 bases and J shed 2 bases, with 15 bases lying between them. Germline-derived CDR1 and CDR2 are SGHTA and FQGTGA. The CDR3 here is CASSPERSHTDTQYF. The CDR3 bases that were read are TGTGCCAGCAGTCCTGAGAGGTCTCACACAGATACG. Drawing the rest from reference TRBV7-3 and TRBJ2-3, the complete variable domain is GAGVSQTPSNKVTEKGKYVELRCDPISGHTALYWYRQSLGQGPEFLIYFQGTGAADDSGLPNDRFFAVRPEGSVSTLKIQRTERGDSAVYLCASSPERSHTDTQYFGPGTRLTVL.

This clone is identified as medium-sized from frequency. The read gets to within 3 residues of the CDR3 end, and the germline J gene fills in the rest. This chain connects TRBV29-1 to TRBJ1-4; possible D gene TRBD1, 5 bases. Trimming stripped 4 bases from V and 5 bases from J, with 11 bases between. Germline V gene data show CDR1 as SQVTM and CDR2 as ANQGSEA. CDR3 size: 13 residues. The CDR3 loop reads CSVGRQRNEKLFF. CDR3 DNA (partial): TGCAGCGTTGGGCGACAGAGAAATGAAAAA.

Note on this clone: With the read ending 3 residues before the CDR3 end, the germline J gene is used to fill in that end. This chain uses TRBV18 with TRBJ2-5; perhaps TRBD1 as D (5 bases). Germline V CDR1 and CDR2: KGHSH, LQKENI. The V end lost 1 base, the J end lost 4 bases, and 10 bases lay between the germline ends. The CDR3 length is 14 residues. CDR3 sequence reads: CASSPLPRVETQYF. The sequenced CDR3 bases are TGTGCCAGCTCACCACTACCCAGGGTAGAGACC.

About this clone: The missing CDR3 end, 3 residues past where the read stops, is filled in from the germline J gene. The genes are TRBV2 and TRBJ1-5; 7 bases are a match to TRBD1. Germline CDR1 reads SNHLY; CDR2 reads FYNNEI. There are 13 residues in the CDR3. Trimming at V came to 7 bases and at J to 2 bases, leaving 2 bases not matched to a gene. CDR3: CASTDRGNQPQHF. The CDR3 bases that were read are TGTGCCAGCACCGACAGGGGCAATCAGCCC. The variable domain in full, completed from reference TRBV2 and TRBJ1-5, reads EPEVTQTPSHQVTQMGQEVILRCVPISNHLYFYWYRQILGQKVEFLVSFYNNEISEKSEIFDDQFSVERPDGSNFTLKIRSTKLEDSAMYFCASTDRGNQPQHFGDGTRLSIL.

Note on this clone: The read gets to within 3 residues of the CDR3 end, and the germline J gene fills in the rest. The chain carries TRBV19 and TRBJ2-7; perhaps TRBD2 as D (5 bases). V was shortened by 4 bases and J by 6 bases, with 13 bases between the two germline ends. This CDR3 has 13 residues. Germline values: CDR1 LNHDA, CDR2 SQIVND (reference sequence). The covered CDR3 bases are TGTGCCAGTAGTACCTCCTTTGAGGGCGAG. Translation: CASSTSFEGE. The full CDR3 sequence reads CASSTSFEGEQYF.

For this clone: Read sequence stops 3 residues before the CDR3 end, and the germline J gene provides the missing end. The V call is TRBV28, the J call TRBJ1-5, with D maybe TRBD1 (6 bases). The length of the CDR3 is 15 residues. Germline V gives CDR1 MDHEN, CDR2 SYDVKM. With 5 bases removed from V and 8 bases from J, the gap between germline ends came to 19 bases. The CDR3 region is CASSPGARGGKPQHF. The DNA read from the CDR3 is TGTGCCAGCAGTCCAGGGGCCAGGGGTGGAAAGCCC.